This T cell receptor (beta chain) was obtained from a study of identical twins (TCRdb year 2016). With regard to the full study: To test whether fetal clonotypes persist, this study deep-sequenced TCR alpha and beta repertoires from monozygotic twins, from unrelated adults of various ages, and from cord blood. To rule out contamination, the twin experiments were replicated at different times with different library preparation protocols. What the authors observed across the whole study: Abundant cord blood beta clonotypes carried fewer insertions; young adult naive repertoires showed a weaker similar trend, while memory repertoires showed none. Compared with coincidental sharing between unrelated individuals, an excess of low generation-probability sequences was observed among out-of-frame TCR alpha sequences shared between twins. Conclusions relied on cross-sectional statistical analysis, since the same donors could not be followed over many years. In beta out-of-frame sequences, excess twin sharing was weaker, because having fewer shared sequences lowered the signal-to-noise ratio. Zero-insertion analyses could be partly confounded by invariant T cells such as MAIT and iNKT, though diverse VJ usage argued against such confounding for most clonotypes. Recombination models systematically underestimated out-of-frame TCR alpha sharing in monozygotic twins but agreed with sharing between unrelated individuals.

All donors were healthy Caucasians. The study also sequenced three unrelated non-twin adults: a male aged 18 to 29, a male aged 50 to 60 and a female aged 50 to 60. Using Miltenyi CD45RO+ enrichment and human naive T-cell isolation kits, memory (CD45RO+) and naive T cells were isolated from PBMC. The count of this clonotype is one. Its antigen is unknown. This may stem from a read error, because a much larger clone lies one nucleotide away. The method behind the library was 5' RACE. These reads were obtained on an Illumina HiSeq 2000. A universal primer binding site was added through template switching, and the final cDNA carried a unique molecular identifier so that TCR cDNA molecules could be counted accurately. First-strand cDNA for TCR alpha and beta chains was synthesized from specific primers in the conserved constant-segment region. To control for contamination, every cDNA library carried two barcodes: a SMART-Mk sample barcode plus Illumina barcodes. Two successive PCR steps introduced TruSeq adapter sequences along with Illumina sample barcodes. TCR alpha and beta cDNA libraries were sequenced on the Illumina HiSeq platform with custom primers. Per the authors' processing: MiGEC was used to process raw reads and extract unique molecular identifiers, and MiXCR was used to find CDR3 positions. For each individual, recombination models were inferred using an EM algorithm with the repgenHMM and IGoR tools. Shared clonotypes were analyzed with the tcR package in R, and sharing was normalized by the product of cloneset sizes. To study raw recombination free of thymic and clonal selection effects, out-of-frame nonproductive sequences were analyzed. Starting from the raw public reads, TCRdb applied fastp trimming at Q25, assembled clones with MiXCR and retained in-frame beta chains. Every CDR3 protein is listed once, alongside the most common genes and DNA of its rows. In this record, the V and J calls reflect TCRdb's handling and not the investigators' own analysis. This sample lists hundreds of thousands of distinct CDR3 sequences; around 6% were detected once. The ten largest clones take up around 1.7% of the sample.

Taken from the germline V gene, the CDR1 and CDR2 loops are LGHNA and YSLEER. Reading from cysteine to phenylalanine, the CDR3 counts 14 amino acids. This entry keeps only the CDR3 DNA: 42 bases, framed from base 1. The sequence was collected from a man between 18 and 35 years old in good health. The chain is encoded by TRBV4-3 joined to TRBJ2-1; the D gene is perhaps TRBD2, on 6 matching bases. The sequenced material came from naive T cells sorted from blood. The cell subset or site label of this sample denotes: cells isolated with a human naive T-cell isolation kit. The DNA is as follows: TGCGCCGGCAGCCAAGATATGGGAGGAAATGAGCAGTTCTTC. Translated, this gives CAGSQDMGGNEQFF.